This note documents a single T cell receptor beta chain sequence. The sample comes from a study of blood T cell repertoires in COVID-19. Study background: The study drew acute and convalescent COVID-19 samples from the United States, Italy and Spain. Sources were T cells, B-cell-depleted T cells, or PBMCs; the material itself was cDNA or gDNA.

This CDR3 spans 13 amino acids. Germline V gene lookup returns CDR1 SGHVS and CDR2 FQNEAQ. V lost 1 base, J lost 5 bases, and 6 bases lay in between. The authors' processing: Amplification of reference gene primers provided the estimated nucleated cell counts. The protocol was immunoSEQ multiplex PCR, while the TCRdb copy is restricted to in-frame clones and leaves out a portion. V, J and clone size are those of that table, while D and trimming were read from the DNA. The sample has some 150,000 clones, about 87% seen once. The sequence was obtained from a man in his fifties with active COVID-19. Sequencing input: peripheral blood. The J gene is TRBJ1-5, the V gene TRBV7-8, with unresolved D. CDR3 nucleotides: TGTGCCAGCAGCTTAGTGGCAGATCAGCCCCAGCATTTT. Protein product: CASSLVADQPQHF. Combining the CDR3 with reference TRBV7-8 and TRBJ1-5 gives the whole variable domain GAGVSQSPRYKVAKRGQDVALRCDPISGHVSLFWYQQALGQGPEFLTYFQNEAQLDKSGLPSDRFFAERPEGSVSTLKIQRTQQEDSAVYLCASSLVADQPQHFGDGTRLSIL.